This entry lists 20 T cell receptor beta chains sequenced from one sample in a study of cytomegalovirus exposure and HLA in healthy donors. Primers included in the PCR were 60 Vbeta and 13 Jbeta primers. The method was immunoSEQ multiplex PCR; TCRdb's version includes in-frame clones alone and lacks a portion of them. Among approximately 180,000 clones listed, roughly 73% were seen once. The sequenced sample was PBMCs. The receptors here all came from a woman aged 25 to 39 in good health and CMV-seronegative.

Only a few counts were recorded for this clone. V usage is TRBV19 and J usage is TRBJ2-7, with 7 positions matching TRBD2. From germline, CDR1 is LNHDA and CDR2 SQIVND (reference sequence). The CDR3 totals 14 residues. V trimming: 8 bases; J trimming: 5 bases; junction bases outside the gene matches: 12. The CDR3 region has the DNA TGTGCCAGTCGCCCCAGCGGGGTCGTGGACGAGCAGTACTTC. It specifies CASRPSGVVDEQYF.

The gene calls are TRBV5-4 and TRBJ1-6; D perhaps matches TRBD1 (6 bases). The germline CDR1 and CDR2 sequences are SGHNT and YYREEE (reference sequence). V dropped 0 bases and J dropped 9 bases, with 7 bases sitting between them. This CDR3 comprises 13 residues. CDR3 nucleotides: TGTGCCAGCAGCTTGGACAGGGTTTCACCCCTCCACTTT. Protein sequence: CASSLDRVSPLHF.

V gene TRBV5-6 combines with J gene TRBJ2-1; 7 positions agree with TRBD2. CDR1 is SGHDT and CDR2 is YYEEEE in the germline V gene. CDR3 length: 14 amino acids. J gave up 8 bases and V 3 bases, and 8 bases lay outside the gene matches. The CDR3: CASSWSGIIDEQFF. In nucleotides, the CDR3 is TGTGCCAGCAGCTGGAGCGGGATTATTGATGAGCAGTTCTTC.

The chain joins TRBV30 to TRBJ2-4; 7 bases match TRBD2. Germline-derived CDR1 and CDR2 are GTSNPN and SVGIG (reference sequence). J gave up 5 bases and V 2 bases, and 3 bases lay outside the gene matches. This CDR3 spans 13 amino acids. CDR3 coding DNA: TGTGCCTGGAGTAAGGCGGGAGAAAACATTCAGTACTTC. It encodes CAWSKAGENIQYF.

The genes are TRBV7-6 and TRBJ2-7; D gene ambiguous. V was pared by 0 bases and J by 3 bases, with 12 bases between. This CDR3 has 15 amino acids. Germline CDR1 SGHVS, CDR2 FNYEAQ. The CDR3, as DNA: TGTGCCAGCAGCTTAGCAGCTCAGAGCGTCTACGAGCAGTACTTC. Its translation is CASSLAAQSVYEQYF. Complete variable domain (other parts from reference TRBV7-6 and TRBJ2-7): GAGVSQSPRYKVTKRGQDVALRCDPISGHVSLYWYRQALGQGPEFLTYFNYEAQQDKSGLPNDRFSAERPEGSISTLTIQRTEQRDSAMYRCASSLAAQSVYEQYFGPGTRLTVT.

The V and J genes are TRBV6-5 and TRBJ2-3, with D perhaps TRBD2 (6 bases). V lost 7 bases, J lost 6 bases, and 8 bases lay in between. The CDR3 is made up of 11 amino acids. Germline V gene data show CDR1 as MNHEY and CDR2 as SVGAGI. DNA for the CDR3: TGTGCCAGCACCCGGGGGGATACGCAGTATTTT. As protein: CASTRGDTQYF.

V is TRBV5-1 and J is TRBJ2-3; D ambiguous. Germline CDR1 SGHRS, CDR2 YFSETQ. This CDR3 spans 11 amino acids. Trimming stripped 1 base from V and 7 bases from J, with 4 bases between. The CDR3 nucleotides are TGCGCCAGCAGCTTGACAAATACGCAGTATTTT. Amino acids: CASSLTNTQYF.

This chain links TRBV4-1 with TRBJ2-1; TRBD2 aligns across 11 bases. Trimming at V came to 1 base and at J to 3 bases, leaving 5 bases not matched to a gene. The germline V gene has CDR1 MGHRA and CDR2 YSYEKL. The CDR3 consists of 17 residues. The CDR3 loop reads CASSQGVAGGHYNEQFF. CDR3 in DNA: TGCGCCAGCAGCCAAGGGGTAGCGGGGGGGCACTACAATGAGCAGTTCTTC.

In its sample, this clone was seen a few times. CDR3 nucleotides: TGTGCCAGCAGCTTGGCCAATGAGTACCGTAATGAAAAACTGTTTTTT. Encoded protein: CASSLANEYRNEKLFF. The chain couples TRBV5-6 to TRBJ1-4; D unclear. The V end lost 0 bases, the J end lost 4 bases, and 13 bases lay between the germline ends. The CDR3 consists of 16 residues. Per germline, CDR1 SGHDT and CDR2 YYEEEE.

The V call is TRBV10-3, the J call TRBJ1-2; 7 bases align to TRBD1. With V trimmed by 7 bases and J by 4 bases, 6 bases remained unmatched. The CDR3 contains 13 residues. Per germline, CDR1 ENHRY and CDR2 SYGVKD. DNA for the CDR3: TGTGCCATCATGGAGGCAGGGGGCTATGGCTACACCTTC. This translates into CAIMEAGGYGYTF.

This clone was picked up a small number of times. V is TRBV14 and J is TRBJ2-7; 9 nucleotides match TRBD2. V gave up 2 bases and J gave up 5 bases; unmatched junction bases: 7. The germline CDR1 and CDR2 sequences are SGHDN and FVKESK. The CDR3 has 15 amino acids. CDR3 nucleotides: TGTGCCAGCAGCCAATCTAGACTAGCGGTACACGAGCAGTACTTC. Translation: CASSQSRLAVHEQYF. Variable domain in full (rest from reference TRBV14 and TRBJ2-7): EAGVTQFPSHSVIEKGQTVTLRCDPISGHDNLYWYRRVMGKEIKFLLHFVKESKQDESGMPNNRFLAERTGGTYSTLKVQPAELEDSGVYFCASSQSRLAVHEQYFGPGTRLTVT.

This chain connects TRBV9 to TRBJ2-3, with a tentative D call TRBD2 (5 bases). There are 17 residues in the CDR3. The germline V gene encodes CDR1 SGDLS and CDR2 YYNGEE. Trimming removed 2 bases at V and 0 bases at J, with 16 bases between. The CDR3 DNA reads TGTGCCAGCAGCGTGCCCATGGGGAGCGACAGCACAGATACGCAGTATTTT. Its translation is CASSVPMGSDSTDTQYF.

CDR3 DNA: TGCGCCAGCAGCTTAATGACAGGGGTCGATCGTTGGGCCAAAAACATTCAGTACTTC. Protein sequence: CASSLMTGVDRWAKNIQYF. The V and J genes are TRBV5-1 and TRBJ2-4; 8 bases match TRBD1. Germline V lookup: CDR1 SGHRS, CDR2 YFSETQ. Trimming at V came to 2 bases and at J to 1 base, leaving 14 bases not matched to a gene. There are 19 residues in the CDR3.

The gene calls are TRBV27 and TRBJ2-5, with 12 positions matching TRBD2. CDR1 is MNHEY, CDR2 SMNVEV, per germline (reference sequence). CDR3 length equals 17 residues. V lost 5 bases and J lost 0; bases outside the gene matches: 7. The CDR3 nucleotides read TGTGCCAGCAGTCCCGGACTAGCGGGAACGTACCAAGAGACCCAGTACTTC. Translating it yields CASSPGLAGTYQETQYF.

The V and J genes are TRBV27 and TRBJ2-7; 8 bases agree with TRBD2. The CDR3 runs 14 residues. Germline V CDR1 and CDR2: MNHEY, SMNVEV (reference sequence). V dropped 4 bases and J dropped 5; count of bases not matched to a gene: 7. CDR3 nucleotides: TGTGCCAGCAGTTCCCTCCCGGGGGGGGACGAGCAGTACTTC. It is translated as CASSSLPGGDEQYF.

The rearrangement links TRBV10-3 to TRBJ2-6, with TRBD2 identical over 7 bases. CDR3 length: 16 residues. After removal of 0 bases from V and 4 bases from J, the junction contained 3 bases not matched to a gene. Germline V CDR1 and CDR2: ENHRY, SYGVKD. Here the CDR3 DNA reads TGTGCCATCAGTGAGTCAGCGGGGTCCGGGGCCAACGTCCTGACTTTC. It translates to CAISESAGSGANVLTF.

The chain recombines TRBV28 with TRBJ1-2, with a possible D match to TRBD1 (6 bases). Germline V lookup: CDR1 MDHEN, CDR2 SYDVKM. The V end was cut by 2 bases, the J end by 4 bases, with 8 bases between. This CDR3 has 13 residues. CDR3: CASSLIQGYGYTF. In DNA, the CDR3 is TGTGCCAGCAGTTTAATACAGGGCTATGGCTACACCTTC.

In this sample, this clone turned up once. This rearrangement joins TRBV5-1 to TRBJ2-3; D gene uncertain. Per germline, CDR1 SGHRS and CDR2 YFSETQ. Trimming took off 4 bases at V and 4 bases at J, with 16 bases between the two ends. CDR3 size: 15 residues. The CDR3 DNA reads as TGCGCCAGCAGCCCCGTTCATGACCGGGCAGATACGCAGTATTTT. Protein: CASSPVHDRADTQYF.

CDR3 in DNA: TGCGCCAGCAGGGACAGGGCAGCGACAGATACGCAGTATTTT. This encodes CASRDRAATDTQYF. The chain couples TRBV5-1 to TRBJ2-3, with 8 bases that match TRBD1. V lost 5 bases and J lost 3; bases outside the gene matches: 5. This CDR3 spans 14 amino acids. Germline loops: CDR1 SGHRS, CDR2 YFSETQ. The full variable domain, in which reference TRBV5-1 and TRBJ2-3 provide the parts outside the CDR3, is KAGVTQTPRYLIKTRGQQVTLSCSPISGHRSVSWYQQTPGQGLQFLFEYFSETQRNKGNFPGRFSGRQFSNSRSEMNVSTLELGDSALYLCASRDRAATDTQYFGPGTRLTVL.

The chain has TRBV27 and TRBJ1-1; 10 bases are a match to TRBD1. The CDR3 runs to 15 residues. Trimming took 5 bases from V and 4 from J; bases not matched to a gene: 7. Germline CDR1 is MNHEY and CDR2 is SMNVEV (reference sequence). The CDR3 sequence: CASSTDRGHGTEAFF. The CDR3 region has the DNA TGTGCCAGCAGTACAGACAGGGGGCACGGCACTGAAGCTTTCTTT.